The clone carrying this TCR beta chain was detected once. Its target is not known. Trimming took 6 bases from V and 6 from J; bases not matched to a gene: 8. The CDR3 sequence is 14 residues long. Germline lookup yields CDR1 SNHLY and CDR2 FYNNEI. Sequencing was performed with immunoSEQ multiplex PCR; in TCRdb, only in-frame clones are kept and a portion is missing. The sample includes roughly 150,000 clones, 85% to 95% seen only once; the top ten take 2% to 2.5%. The sample comes from a study of T cell responses to AZD1222 COVID-19 vaccine. About the study: Researchers grouped second doses given at about 4 or about 12 weeks into one pool.

Study findings and constraints: Baseline testing showed seropositivity in only a handful of AZD1222 recipients. Spike-specific TCR breadth and depth grew following two AZD1222 doses. Regions 160-218 and 743-854 dominated among vaccine-associated CD4 TCRs spanning spike.

V and J are TRBV2 and TRBJ1-5; 7 nucleotides align to TRBD1. Sample: peripheral blood, taken on day 0 of AZD1222 vaccination. This TCR derives from an adult in good health. CDR3 residues: CASRQGPFGQPQHF. CDR3 DNA: TGTGCCAGCAGACAGGGGCCGTTCGGTCAGCCCCAGCATTTT. The variable domain in full, completed from reference TRBV2 and TRBJ1-5, reads EPEVTQTPSHQVTQMGQEVILRCVPISNHLYFYWYRQILGQKVEFLVSFYNNEISEKSEIFDDQFSVERPDGSNFTLKIRSTKLEDSAMYFCASRQGPFGQPQHFGDGTRLSIL.